This passage covers 5 T cell receptor beta chains from one sample sequenced in a study of cytomegalovirus exposure and HLA in healthy donors. Primers included in the PCR were 60 Vbeta and 13 Jbeta primers. TCRdb keeps only in-frame clones here, not all; method: immunoSEQ multiplex PCR. The data contain 99,000 or so clones, around four fifths of them singletons. The sequenced material came from PBMCs. These TCRs come from a woman in her thirties or forties in good health and CMV-seropositive.

This clone has more than one count but fewer than ten. The V gene is TRBV7-3, the J gene TRBJ1-1, with 7 bases lining up with TRBD1. The CDR3 spans 14 residues. Losses at the gene ends were 4 bases for V and 5 bases for J; bases not matched to a gene: 7. CDR1 is SGHTA, CDR2 FQGTGA, per germline. The CDR3 nucleotides read TGTGCCAGCAGCTCCAGGGGGTGGAGTACTGAAGCTTTCTTT. Translating gives CASSSRGWSTEAFF.

This clone has only a few counts. The chain links TRBV2 to TRBJ1-3; D remains ambiguous. The V gene lost 2 bases and the J gene lost 0 bases, with 8 bases spanning the gap. CDR3 length: 15 amino acids. CDR1 and CDR2 from the germline V gene are SNHLY and FYNNEI. The CDR3 region has the DNA TGTGCCAGCAGTGAACGGTCCTACTCTGGAAACACCATATATTTT. Its protein is CASSERSYSGNTIYF.

This chain uses TRBV27 with TRBJ1-6; unclear D gene. Germline V CDR1 and CDR2: MNHEY, SMNVEV (reference sequence). CDR3 length: 14 residues. Trimming pared 6 bases from V and 14 bases from J, leaving 20 bases between. CDR3 protein: CASSNDSSGWALHF. The CDR3 region has the DNA TGTGCCAGCAGCAACGATTCCTCCGGGTGGGCCCTCCACTTT.

The table lists this clone with a few counts. The genes are TRBV11-1 and TRBJ1-1; D remains unclear. The CDR3 consists of 16 residues. Looked up from germline, CDR1 is SGHAT and CDR2 is FQDESV (reference sequence). V was pared by 5 bases and J by 1 base, with 17 bases between. DNA for the CDR3: TGTGCCAGCAGCCTCGGGATCCTTACCCAGAACACTGAAGCTTTCTTT. Its protein product is CASSLGILTQNTEAFF.

A few counts support this clone. This CDR3 reads CASRETSGGLQETQYF. The CDR3 nucleotides are TGTGCCAGCAGGGAGACTAGCGGGGGCCTCCAAGAGACCCAGTACTTC. This chain uses TRBV2 with TRBJ2-5; TRBD2 agrees at 12 bases. The germline gives CDR1 SNHLY, CDR2 FYNNEI. The V and J ends lost 6 bases and 1 base, in that order; junction bases with no gene match: 6. This CDR3 is 16 amino acids long.